The sequence of this TCR beta chain was determined in a study of shared clonotypes between healthy human individuals. This CDR3 is 14 amino acids long. V dropped 7 bases and J dropped 0 bases, with 10 bases sitting between them. Germline-derived CDR1 and CDR2 are LNHDA and SQIVND (reference sequence). Libraries were prepared by immunoSEQ multiplex PCR; TCRdb keeps only in-frame clonotypes and omits some of them. The sample lists roughly 2 million clones, 90% to 95% seen once, with about 0.13% in the top ten. This clone was seen a few times. The receptor comes from a man between 18 and 35 years old in good health. The rearrangement uses TRBV19 and TRBJ1-5; unclear D gene. Sequencing input: naive CD4+ T cells sorted from blood. Stated subset: CD45RA+ positively selected. CDR3 DNA sequence: TGTGCCAGTACCCGAGCCCATAGCAATCAGCCCCAGCATTTT. The encoded protein is CASTRAHSNQPQHF.